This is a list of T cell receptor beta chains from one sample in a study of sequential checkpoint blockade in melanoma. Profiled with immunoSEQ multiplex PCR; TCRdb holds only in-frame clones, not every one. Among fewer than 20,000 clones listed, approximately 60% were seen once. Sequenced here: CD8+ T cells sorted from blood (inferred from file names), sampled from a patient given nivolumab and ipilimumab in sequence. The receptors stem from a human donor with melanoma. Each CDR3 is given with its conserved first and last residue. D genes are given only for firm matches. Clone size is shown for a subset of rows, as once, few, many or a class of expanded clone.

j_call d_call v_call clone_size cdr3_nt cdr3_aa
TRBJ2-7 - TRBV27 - TGTGCCAGCAGTTTAACAGGCTCCTACGAGCAGTACTTC CASSLTGSYEQYF
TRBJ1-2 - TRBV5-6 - TGTGCCAGCAGCGCCGGGGGGTGGCTTGGCTACACCTTC CASSAGGWLGYTF
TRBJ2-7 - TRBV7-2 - TGTGCCAGCAGCTTTGCGGACAGCTCCTACGAGCAGTACTTC CASSFADSSYEQYF
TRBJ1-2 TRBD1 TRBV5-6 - TGTGCCAGCAGCTTGGGGGACAGCTTCTATGGCTACACCTTC CASSLGDSFYGYTF
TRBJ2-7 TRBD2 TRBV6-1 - TGTGCCAGCAGTGTAATAGCGGGAGGGCCGTCCTACGAGCAGTACTTC CASSVIAGGPSYEQYF
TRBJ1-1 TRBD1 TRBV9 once TGTGCCAGCAGCGCGTCGACAGGGCTCACTGAAGCTTTCTTT CASSASTGLTEAFF
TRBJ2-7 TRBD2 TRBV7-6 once TGTGCCAGCAGCTCTAGCGGCTCCTACGAGCAGTACTTC CASSSSGSYEQYF
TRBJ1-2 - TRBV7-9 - TGTGCCAGCAGTACTAACAGGGCAACTAACTATGGCTACACCTTC CASSTNRATNYGYTF
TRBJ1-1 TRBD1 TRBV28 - TGTGCCAGCAGTTTCGACAGGGGTACGTCCCTGAACACTGAAGCTTTCTTT CASSFDRGTSLNTEAFF
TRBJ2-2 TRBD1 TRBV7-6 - TGTGCCAGCAGCTTAGGAAAACAGGGGGCCGGGGAGCTGTTTTTT CASSLGKQGAGELFF
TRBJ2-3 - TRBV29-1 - TGCAGCGTTGGGTACGGACTCCTGCCGGATACGCAGTATTTT CSVGYGLLPDTQYF
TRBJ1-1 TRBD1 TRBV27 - TGTGCCAGCAGTTTGTACAGGGGAACTGAAGCTTTCTTT CASSLYRGTEAFF
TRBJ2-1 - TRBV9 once TGTGCCAGCAGCGTAGGTGGAGATCTTGAGCAGTTCTTC CASSVGGDLEQFF
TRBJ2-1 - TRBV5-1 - TGCGCCAGCAGCTTGGGGGGCGGCGAGGGGGATGAGCAGTTCTTC CASSLGGGEGDEQFF
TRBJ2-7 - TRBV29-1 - TGCAGCGTTGATAAGGACTCACAACAGTACTTC CSVDKDSQQYF
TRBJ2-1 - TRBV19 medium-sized TGTGCCAGTAGTATTATCGGGACTTATTACAATGAGCAGTTCTTC CASSIIGTYYNEQFF
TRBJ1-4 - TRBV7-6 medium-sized TGTGCCAGCAGCTCTACTCAGGATGAAAAACTGTTTTTT CASSSTQDEKLFF
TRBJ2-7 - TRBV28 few TGTGCCAGCAGTTTTCAGGGGTTTACCCACGAGCAGTACTTC CASSFQGFTHEQYF
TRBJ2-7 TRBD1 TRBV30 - TGTGCCTCAACGGGACAGGGAATCTCCTACGAGCAGTACTTC CASTGQGISYEQYF
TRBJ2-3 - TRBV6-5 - TGTGCCAGCAGTCGGACAGAAGCAGATACGCAGTATTTT CASSRTEADTQYF
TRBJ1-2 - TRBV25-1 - TGTGCCTCGGGAGGTTTTTCGGACGGCTACACCTTC CASGGFSDGYTF
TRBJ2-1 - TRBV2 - TGTGCCAGCAGCCGCCGACTCGAGGGAGGCTACAATGAGCAGTTCTTC CASSRRLEGGYNEQFF
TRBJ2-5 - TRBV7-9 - TGTGCCAGCAGCTTAGTAGGGGGTCAAGAGACCCAGTACTTC CASSLVGGQETQYF
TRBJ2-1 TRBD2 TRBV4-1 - TGCGCCAGCAGCCAAGATTGGACTAGCGGGAGGGAGCAGTTCTTC CASSQDWTSGREQFF
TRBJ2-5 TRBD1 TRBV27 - TGTGCCAGCAGTTTATCCCAGGACAGGGGAGGTGGGACCCAGTACTTC CASSLSQDRGGGTQYF
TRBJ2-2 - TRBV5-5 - TGTGCCAGCAGCTTGGCCGGCGGGGAGCTGTTTTTT CASSLAGGELFF
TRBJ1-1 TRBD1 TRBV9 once TGTGCCAGCAGCGTAGTTCAGGGGGCACGGACTGAAGCTTCCTTT CASSVVQGARTEASF
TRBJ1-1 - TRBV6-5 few TGTGCCAGCAGCCTAACGCGTGACTTGAACACTGAAGCTTTCTTT CASSLTRDLNTEAFF
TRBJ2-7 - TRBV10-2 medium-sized TGCGCCAGCAGTGCGACGGGAGCCGTAAGAAACGAGCAGTACTTC CASSATGAVRNEQYF
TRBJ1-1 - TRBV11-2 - TGTGCCAGCAGCCCCTCTAAGTCTGAAGCTTTCTTT CASSPSKSEAFF
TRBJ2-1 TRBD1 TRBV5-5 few TGTGCCAGCGCGTCTACCGGGACAGGTTACAATGAGCAGTTCTTC CASASTGTGYNEQFF
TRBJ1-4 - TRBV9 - TGTGCCAGCAGCGTAGGGGGGGCAACTAATGAAAAACTGTTTTTT CASSVGGATNEKLFF
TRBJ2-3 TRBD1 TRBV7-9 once TGTGCCAGCAGCTTAGCTTGGGGACAGGGGGCGGCAGATACGCAGTATTTT CASSLAWGQGAADTQYF
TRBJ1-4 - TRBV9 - TGTGCCAGCAGCGTCCAGGGTACCAGGTTAGAAAAACTGTTTTTT CASSVQGTRLEKLFF
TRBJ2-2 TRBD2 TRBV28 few TGTGCCAGCAGTCTAGGACTAGCGGGAGACACCGGGGAGCTGTTTTTT CASSLGLAGDTGELFF
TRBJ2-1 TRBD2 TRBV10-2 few TGCGCCAGCAGTGAATTGGCGGCGGGGGGCCCCTACAATGAGCAGTTCTTC CASSELAAGGPYNEQFF
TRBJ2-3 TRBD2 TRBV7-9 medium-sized TGTGCCAGCAGCTTAGTAATAGCGGGACCCACAGATACGCAGTATTTT CASSLVIAGPTDTQYF
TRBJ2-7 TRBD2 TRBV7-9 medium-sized TGTGCCAGCAGCTCGGACGGGACTACCTACGAGCAGTACTTC CASSSDGTTYEQYF
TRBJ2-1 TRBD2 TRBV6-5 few TGCGCCAGCACCGGGACTAGCGGCAATGAGCAGTTCTTC CASTGTSGNEQFF
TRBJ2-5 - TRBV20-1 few TGCAGTGCTAGTTGGGGGCAGACCCAGTACTTC CSASWGQTQYF
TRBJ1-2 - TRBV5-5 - TGTGCCAGCAGAGTCACACTAGCTCCTAACTATGGCTACACCTTC CASRVTLAPNYGYTF
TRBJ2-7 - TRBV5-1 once TGCGCCAGCAGCTTGGGCAGGGCCCCAACCTACGAGCAGTACTTC CASSLGRAPTYEQYF
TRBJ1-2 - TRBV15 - TGTGCCACCAGCAGATACCAGGATCCCTTTTATGGCTACACCTTC CATSRYQDPFYGYTF
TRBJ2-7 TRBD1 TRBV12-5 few TGTGCTAGTGGGGGGACAGGGGGACTCGTCGAGCAGTACTTC CASGGTGGLVEQYF
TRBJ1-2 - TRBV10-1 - TGCGCCAGCACGGACAGTGCTTACACCTTC CASTDSAYTF
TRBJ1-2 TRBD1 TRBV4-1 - TGCGCCAGCAGCCAAGCGACAGGGGAGTACTATGGCTACACCTTC CASSQATGEYYGYTF
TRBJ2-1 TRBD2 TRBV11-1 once TGTGCCAGCAGCCACCCCGGGGGGTACAATGAGCAGTTCTTC CASSHPGGYNEQFF
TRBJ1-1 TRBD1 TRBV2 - TGTGCCAGCAGTGACACCACAGGGGGTTATGGAACTGAAGCTTTCTTT CASSDTTGGYGTEAFF
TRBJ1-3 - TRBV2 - TGTGCCAGCAGTGAAACCGGCAGCCGGAGCTCTGGAAACACCATATATTTT CASSETGSRSSGNTIYF
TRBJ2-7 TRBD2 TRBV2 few TGTGCCAGCAGCGTACTAGCGGGACCCTACGAGCAGTACTTC CASSVLAGPYEQYF